What follows is one T cell receptor beta chain and its context. Clones were sequenced by immunoSEQ multiplex PCR, and TCRdb holds only the in-frame ones, with some missing. The top ten hold around 15% of the sample, which has some 7,000 clones, 70% to 80% seen once. The entry originates in a study of somatic mutations in cytotoxic T cells in rheumatoid arthritis. Looked up from germline, CDR1 is SGHDN and CDR2 is FVKESK. V shed 1 base, J shed 9 bases, and the junction held 11 bases outside the gene matches. The CDR3 runs to 16 residues. The chain uses TRBV14 and TRBJ2-1; 8 positions agree with TRBD1. The TCR was taken from an adult with rheumatoid arthritis. Sequencing input: CD8+ T cells sorted from blood. The CDR3 sequence: CASSQAAGGVFGEQFF. CDR3 DNA sequence: TGTGCCAGCAGCCAAGCGGCAGGGGGCGTCTTCGGTGAGCAGTTCTTC.